The clone carrying this T cell receptor beta chain was seen at least ten times. The CDR3 totals 15 residues. Germline-derived CDR1 and CDR2 are SGDLS and YYNGEE. Trimming removed 4 bases at V and 0 bases at J, with 11 bases between. The data were taken from a study of blood T cells in healthy people across ages. Next came a second PCR, run for 7 to 11 cycles, which used a sample-barcoded 5' primer along with a J-beta primer mix. TCRdb fed the 5' RACE reads into MiXCR, producing one record per CDR3 protein. The sample yields roughly 1.6 million distinct CDR3 sequences, roughly 30% seen once. V is TRBV9 and J is TRBJ2-1; D may be TRBD2 (7 bases). This sequence was found in a woman younger than 45 in good health. Sequenced material: blood. CDR3 sequence (DNA): TGTGCCAGCAGCACCGGGGGGCTCTCCTACAATGAGCAGTTCTTC. Its translation: CASSTGGLSYNEQFF. Supplemented by reference TRBV9 and TRBJ2-1, the full variable domain reads DSGVTQTPKHLITATGQRVTLRCSPRSGDLSVYWYQQSLDQGLQFLIQYYNGEERAKGNILERFSAQQFPDLHSELNLSSLELGDSALYFCASSTGGLSYNEQFFGPGTRLTVL.